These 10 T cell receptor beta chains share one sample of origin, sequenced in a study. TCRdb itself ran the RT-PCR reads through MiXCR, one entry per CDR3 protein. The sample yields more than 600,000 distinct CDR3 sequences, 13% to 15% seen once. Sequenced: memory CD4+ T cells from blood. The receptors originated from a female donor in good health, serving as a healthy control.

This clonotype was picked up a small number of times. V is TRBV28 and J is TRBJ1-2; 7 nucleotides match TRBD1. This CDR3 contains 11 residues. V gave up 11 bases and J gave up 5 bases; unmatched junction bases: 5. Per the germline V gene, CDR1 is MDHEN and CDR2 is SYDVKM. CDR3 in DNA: TGTGCCGGAGGGGGCTCTTATGGCTACACCTTC. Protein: CAGGGSYGYTF.

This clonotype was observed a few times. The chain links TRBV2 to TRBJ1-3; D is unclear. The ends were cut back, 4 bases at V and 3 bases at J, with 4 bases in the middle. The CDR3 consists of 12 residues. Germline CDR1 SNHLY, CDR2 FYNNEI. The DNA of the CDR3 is TGTGCCAGCAGTGGTGTTGGAAACACCATATATTTT. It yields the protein CASSGVGNTIYF.

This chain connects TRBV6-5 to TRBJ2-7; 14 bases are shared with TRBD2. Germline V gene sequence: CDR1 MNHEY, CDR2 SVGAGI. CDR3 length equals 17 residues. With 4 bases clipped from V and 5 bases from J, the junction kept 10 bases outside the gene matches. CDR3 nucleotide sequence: TGTGCCAGCAGTTCAACCCCGGGACTAGCGGGAGATCACGAGCAGTACTTC. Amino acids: CASSSTPGLAGDHEQYF.

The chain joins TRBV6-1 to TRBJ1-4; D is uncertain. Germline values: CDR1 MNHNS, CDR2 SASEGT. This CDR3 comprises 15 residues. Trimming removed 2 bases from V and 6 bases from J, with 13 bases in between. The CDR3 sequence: CASSELAREDEKLFF. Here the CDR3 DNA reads TGTGCCAGCAGTGAACTGGCTCGTGAGGATGAAAAACTGTTTTTT.

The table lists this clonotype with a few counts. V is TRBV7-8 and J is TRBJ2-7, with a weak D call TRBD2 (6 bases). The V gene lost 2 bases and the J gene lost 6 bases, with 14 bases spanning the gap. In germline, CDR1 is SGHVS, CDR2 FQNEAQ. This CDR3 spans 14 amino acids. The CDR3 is CASSLFPRESEQYF. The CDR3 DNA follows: TGTGCCAGCAGCTTATTCCCCCGGGAGAGCGAGCAGTACTTC.

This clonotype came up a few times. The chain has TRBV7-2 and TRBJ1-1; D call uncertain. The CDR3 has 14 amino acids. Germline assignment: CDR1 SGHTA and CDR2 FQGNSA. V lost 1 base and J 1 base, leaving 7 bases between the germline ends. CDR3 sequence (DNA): TGTGCCAGCAGCTTAGGACCACAGAACACTGAAGCTTTCTTT. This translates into CASSLGPQNTEAFF.

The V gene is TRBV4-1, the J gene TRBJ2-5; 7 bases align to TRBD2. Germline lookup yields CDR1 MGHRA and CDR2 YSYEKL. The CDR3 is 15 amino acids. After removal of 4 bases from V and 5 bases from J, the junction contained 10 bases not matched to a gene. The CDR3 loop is CASSPEGGAWETQYF. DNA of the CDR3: TGCGCCAGCAGCCCCGAGGGAGGGGCCTGGGAGACCCAGTACTTC.

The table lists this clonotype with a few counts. This CDR3 is CASSERLEGNEQFF. The CDR3 DNA reads as TGCGCCAGCAGTGAAAGGTTGGAAGGCAATGAGCAGTTCTTC. V is TRBV10-1 and J is TRBJ2-1; no clear D gene. The germline CDR1 and CDR2 sequences are WNHNN and SYGVQD (reference sequence). The V gene lost 3 bases and the J gene lost 6 bases, with 12 bases spanning the gap. The CDR3 is 14 amino acids.

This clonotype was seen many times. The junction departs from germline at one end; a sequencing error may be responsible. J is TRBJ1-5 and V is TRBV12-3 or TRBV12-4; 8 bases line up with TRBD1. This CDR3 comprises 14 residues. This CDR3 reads CASSLTGANQPQHF. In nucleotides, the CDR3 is TGCGCCAGCAGCTTGACAGGGGCCAATCAGCCCCAGCATTTT.

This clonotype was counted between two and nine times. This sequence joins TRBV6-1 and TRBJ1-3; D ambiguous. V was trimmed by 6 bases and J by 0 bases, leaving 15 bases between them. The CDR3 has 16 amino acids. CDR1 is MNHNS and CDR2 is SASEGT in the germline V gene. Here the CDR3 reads CASSAQEFLSGNTIYF. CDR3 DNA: TGTGCCAGCAGCGCCCAGGAATTTCTCTCTGGAAACACCATATATTTT.